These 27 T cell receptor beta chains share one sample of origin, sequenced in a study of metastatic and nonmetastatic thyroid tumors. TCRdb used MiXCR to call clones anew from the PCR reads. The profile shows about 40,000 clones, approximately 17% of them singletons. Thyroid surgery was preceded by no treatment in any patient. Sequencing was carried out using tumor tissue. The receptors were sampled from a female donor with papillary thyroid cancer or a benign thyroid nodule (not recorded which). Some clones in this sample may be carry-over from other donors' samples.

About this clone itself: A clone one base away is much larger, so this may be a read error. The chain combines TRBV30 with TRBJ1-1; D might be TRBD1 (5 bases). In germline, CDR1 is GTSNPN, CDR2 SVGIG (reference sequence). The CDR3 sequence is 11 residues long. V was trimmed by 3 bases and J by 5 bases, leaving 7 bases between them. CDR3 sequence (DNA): TGTGCCTGGAGGAAGGGGACTGAAGCTTTCTTT. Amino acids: CAWRKGTEAFF.

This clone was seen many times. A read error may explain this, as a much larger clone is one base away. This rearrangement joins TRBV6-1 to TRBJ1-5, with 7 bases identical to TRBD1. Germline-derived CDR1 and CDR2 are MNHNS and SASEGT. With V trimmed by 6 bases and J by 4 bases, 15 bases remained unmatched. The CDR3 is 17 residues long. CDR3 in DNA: TGTGCCAGCAGCCAACAAGTCCCGACAGGGACAAATCAGCCCCAGCATTTT. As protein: CASSQQVPTGTNQPQHF.

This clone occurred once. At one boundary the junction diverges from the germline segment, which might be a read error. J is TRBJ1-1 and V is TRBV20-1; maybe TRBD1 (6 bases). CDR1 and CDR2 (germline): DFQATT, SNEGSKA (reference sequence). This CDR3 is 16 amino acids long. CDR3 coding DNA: TGCAGTGCTGGGGGGCTCGCGGGGAGATTAAACACCGAAGCTTTCTTT. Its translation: CSAGGLAGRLNTEAFF.

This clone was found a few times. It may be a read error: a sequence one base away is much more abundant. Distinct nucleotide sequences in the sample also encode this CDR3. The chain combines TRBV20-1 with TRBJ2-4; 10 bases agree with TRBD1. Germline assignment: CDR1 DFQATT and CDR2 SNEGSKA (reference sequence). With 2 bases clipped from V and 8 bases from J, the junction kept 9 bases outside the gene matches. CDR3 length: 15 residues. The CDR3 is CSARLPRDRGHIQYF. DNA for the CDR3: TGCAGTGCTAGACTTCCCCGGGACAGGGGACACATTCAGTACTTC.

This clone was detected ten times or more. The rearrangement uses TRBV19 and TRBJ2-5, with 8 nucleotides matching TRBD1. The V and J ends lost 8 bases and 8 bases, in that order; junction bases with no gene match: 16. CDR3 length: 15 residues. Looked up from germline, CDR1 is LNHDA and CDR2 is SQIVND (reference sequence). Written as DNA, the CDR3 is TGTGCCAGTGGCCCGACAGGGGAATCGTCGAAAACCCAGTACTTC. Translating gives CASGPTGESSKTQYF.

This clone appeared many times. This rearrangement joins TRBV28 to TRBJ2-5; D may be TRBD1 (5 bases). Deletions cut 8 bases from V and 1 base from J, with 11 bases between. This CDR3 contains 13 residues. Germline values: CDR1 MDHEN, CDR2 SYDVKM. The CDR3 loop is CASRRQSQETQYF. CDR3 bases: TGTGCCAGCCGACGACAGTCCCAAGAGACCCAGTACTTC.

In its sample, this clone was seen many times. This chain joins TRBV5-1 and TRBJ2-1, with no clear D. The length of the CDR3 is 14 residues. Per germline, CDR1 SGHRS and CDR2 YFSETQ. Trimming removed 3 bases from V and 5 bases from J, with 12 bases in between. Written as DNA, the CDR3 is TGCGCCAGCAGCTATATGCCGGGTAACAATGAGCAGTTCTTC. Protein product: CASSYMPGNNEQFF.

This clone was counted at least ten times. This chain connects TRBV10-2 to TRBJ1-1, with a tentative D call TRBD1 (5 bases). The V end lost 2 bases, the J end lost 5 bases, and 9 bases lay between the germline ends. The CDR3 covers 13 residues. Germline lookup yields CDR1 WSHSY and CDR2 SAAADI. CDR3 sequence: CASSEPGVTEAFF. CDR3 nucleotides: TGCGCCAGCAGTGAGCCGGGGGTAACTGAAGCTTTCTTT.

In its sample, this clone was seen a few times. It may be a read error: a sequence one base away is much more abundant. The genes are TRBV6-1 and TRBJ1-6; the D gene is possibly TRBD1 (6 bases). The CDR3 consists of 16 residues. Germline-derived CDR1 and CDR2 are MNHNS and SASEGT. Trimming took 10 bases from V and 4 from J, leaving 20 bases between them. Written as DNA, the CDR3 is TGTGCCACCCCAGGGCAGGGGCTTCCTTATAATTCACCCCTCCACTTT. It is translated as CATPGQGLPYNSPLHF.

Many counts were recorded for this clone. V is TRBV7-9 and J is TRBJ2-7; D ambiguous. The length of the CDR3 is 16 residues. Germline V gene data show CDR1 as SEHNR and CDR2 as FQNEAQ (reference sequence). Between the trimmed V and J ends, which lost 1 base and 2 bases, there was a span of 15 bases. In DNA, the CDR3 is TGTGCCAGCAGCTTAGATACTTCAAGATTCACCTACGAGCAGTACTTC. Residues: CASSLDTSRFTYEQYF. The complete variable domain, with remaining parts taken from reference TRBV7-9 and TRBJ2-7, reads DTGVSQNPRHKITKRGQNVTFRCDPISEHNRLYWYRQTLGQGPEFLTYFQNEAQLEKSRLLSDRFSAERPKGSFSTLEIQRTEQGDSAMYLCASSLDTSRFTYEQYFGPGTRLTVT.

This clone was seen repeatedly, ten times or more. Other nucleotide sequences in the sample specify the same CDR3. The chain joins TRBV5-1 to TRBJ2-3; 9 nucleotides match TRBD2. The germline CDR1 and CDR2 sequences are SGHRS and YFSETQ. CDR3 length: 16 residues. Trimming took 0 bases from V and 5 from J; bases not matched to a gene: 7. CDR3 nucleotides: TGCGCCAGCAGCTTGGAGCCTAGCGGGGTTGGAGATACGCAGTATTTT. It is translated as CASSLEPSGVGDTQYF.

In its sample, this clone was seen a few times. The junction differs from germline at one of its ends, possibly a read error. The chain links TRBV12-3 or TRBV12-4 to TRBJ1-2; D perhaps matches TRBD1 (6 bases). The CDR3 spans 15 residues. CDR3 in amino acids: CASSPHRVPGYVYTF. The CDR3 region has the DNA TGTGCCAGCAGCCCCCACAGGGTGCCCGGCTATGTCTACACCTTC.

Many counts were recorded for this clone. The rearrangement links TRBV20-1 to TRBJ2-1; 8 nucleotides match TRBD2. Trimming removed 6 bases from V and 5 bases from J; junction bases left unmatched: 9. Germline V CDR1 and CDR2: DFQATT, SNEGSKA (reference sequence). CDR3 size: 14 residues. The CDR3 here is CSALAGGMDNEQFF. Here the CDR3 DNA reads TGCAGTGCGCTAGCGGGTGGAATGGACAATGAGCAGTTCTTC.

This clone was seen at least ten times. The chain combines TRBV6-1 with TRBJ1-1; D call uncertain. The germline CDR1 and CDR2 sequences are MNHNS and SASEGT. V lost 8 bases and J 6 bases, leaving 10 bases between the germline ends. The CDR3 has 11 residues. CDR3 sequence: CASSTPAEAFF. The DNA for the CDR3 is TGTGCCAGCTCAACCCCCGCTGAAGCTTTCTTT.

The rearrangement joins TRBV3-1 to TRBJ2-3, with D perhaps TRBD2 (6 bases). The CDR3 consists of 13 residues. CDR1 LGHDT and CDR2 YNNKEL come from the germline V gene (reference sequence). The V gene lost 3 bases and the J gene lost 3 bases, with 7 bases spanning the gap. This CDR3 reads CASSHGTTDTQYF. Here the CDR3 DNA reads TGTGCCAGCAGCCACGGGACTACAGATACGCAGTATTTT.

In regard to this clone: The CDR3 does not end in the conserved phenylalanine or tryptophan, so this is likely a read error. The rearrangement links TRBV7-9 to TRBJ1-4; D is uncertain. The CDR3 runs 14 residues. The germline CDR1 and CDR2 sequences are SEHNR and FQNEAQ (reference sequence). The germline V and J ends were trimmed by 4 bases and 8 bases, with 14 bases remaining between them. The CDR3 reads CASSSKAGGEKLFV. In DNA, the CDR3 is TGTGCCAGCAGCTCGAAGGCAGGAGGAGAAAAACTGTTTGTT.

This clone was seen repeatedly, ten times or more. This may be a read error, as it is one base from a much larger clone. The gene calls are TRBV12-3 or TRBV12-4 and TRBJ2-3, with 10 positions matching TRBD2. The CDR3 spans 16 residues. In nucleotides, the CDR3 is TGTGCCAGCAGTTCAGAGCGGGGGGGTAGCACAGGTACGCAGTATTTT. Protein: CASSSERGGSTGTQYF.

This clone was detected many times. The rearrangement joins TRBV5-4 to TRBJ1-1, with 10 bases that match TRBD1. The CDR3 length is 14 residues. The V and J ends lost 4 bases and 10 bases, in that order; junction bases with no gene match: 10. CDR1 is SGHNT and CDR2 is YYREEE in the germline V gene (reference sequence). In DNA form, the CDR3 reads TGTGCCAGCAGCACCCCGGGACAGGGGCTGGGAGCTTTCTTT. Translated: CASSTPGQGLGAFF.

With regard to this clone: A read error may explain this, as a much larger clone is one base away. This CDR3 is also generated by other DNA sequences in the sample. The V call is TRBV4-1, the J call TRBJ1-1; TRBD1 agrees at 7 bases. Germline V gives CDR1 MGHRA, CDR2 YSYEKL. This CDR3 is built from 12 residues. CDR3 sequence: CASSRTGTEAFF. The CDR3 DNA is TGCGCCAGCAGCCGGACCGGGACAGAGGCTTTCTTC.

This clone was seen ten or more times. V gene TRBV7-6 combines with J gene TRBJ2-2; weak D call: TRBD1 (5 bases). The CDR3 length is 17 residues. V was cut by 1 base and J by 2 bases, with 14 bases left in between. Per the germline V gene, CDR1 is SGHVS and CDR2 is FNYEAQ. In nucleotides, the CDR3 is TGTGCCAGCAGCTTAGAAGGTGGGGCTGTAAACACCGGGGAGCTGTTTTTT. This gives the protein CASSLEGGAVNTGELFF.

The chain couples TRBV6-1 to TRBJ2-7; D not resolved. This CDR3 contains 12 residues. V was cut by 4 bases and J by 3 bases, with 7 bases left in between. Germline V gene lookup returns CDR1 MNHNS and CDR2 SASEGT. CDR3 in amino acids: CASSGGYYEQYF. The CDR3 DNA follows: TGTGCCAGCAGTGGGGGATACTACGAGCAGTACTTC.

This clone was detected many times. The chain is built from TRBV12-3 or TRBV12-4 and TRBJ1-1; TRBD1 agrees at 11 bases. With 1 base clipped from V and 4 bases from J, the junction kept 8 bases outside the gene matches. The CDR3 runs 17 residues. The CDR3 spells CASSLGTGGVGATEAFF. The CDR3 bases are TGTGCCAGCAGTTTAGGGACAGGGGGCGTGGGAGCCACTGAAGCTTTCTTT.

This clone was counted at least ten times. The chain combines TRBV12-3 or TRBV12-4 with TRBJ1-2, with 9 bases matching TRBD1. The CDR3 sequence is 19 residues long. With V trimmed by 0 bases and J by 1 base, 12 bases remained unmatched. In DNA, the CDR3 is TGTGCCAGCAGTTTAGCGAGCGTTTCTCGACAGGGGGATAACTATGGCTACACCTTC. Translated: CASSLASVSRQGDNYGYTF.

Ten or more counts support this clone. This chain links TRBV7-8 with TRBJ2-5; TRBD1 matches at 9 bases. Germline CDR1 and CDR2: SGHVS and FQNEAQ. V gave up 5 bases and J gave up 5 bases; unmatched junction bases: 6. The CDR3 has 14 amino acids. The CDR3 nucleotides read TGTGCCAGCAGCCCCCGGACAGGGGCCGAGACCCAGTACTTC. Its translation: CASSPRTGAETQYF.

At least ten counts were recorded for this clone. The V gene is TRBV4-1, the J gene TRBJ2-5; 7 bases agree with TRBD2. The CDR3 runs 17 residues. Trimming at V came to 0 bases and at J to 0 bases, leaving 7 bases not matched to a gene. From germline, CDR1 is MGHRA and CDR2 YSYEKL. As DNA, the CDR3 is TGCGCCAGCAGCCAAGACGGCCTAGCGGATTACCAAGAGACCCAGTACTTC. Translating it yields CASSQDGLADYQETQYF.

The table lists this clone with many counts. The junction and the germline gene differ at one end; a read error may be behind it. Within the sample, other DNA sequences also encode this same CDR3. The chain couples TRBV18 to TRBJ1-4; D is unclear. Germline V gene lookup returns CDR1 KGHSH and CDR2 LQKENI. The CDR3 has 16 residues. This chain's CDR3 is CASSPVSGRSDEKLFF. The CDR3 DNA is TGTGCTAGCTCACCGGTCTCAGGCAGGTCTGATGAAAAACTGTTTTTT.

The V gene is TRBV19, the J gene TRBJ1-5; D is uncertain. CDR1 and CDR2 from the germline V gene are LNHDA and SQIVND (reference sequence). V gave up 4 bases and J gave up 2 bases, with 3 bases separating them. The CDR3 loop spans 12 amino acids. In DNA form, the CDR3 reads TGTGCCAGTAGTAATGGCAATCAGCCCCAGCATTTT. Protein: CASSNGNQPQHF.